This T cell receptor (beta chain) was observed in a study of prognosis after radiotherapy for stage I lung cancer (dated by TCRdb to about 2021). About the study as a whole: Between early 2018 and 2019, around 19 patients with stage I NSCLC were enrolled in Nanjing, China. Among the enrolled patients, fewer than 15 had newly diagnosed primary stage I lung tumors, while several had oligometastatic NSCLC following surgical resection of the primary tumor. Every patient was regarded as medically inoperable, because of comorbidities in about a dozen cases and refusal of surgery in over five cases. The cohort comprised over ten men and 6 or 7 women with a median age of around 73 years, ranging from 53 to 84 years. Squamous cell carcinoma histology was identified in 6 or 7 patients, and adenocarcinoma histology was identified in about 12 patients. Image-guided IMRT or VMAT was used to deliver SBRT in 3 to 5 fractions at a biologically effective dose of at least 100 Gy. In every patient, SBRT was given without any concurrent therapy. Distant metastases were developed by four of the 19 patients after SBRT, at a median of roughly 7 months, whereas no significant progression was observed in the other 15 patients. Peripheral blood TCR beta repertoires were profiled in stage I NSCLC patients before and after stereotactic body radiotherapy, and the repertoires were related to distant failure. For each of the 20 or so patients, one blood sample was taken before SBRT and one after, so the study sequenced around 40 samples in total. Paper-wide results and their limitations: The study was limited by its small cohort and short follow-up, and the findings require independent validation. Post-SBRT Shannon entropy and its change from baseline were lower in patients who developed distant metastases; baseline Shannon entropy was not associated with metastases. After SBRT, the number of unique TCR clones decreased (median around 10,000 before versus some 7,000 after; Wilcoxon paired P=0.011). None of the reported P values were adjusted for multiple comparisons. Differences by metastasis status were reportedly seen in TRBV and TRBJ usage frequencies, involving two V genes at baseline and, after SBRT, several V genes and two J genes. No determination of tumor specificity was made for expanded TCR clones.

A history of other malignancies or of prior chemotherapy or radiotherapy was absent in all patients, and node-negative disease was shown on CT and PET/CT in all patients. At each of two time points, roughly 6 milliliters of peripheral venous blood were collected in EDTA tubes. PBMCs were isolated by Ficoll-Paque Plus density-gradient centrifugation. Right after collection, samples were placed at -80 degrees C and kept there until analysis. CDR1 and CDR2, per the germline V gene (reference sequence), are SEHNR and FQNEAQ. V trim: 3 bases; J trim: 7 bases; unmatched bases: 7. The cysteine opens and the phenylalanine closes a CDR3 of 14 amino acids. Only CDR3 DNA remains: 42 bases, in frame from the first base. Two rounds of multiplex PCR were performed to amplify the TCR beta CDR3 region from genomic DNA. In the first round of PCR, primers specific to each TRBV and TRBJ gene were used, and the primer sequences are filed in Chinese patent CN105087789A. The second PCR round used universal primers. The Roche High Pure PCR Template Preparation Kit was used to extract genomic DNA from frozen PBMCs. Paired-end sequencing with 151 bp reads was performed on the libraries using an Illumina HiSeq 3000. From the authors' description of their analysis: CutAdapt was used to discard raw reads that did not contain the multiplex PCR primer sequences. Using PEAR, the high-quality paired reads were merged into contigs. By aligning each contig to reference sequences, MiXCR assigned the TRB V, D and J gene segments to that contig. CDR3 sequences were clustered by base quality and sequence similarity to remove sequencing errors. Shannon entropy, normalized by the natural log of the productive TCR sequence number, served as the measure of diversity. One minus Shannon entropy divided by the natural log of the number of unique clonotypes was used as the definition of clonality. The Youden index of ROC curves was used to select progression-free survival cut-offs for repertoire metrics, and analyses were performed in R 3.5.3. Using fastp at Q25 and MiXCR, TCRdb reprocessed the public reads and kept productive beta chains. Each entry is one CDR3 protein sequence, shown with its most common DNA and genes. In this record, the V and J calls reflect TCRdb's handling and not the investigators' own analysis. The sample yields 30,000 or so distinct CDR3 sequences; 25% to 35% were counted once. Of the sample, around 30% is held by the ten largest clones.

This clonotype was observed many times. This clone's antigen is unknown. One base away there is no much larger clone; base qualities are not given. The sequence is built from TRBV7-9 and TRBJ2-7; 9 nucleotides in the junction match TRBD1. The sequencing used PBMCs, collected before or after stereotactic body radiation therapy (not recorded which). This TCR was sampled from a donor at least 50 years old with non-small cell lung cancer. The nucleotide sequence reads TGTGCCAGCAGCTTCCCGACAGGGGGGATTGAGCAGTACTTC. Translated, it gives CASSFPTGGIEQYF. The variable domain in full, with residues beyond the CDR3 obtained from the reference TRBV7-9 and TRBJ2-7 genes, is DTGVSQNPRHKITKRGQNVTFRCDPISEHNRLYWYRQTLGQGPEFLTYFQNEAQLEKSRLLSDRFSAERPKGSFSTLEIQRTEQGDSAMYLCASSFPTGGIEQYFGPGTRLTVT.